The clone carrying this T cell receptor (beta chain) was seen only a few times. The antigen remains unidentified. The sample is drawn from a study of identical twins. In TCRdb, the 5' RACE reads were re-called with MiXCR into one record per CDR3 protein. Of 690,000 or so distinct CDR3 sequences in the sample, around 6% were seen once. The V and J ends lost 1 base and 4 bases respectively, with 14 bases between them. Germline CDR1 is SGHVS and CDR2 is FNYEAQ. CDR3 length: 15 amino acids. Overall study findings and caveats: Out-of-frame alpha sequences that twins shared showed excess low generation probability. In cord blood, abundant beta clonotypes had fewer insertions; memory showed no trend. Partly confounded zero-insertion analyses could result from invariant MAIT and iNKT cells. Models predicted too little out-of-frame TCR alpha sharing in monozygotic twins.

The chain carries TRBV7-6 and TRBJ2-7; D gene ambiguous. The clonotype was recovered from a man aged 18 to 30 in good health. The sample was naive T cells sorted from blood. This CDR3 is CASSLGVGRQYEQYV. The CDR3 DNA follows: TGTGCCAGCAGCTTAGGAGTAGGCAGACAATACGAGCAGTACGTC.